The entry below describes one TCR beta chain. This entry belongs to a study of cytomegalovirus exposure and HLA in healthy donors. The CDR3 loop spans 15 amino acids. V lost 1 base, J lost 2 bases, and 6 bases stayed unmatched. Germline values: CDR1 SQVTM, CDR2 ANQGSEA. PCR amplification relied on 60 Vbeta primers (plus 13 Jbeta primers). Profiling relied on immunoSEQ multiplex PCR, and the TCRdb table lists in-frame clones only, not all of them. The repertoire holds 110,000 to 150,000 clones, with roughly 82% as singletons. Material for sequencing was PBMCs. The chain employs TRBV29-1 and TRBJ2-7, with TRBD1 matching over 9 bases. The clonotype comes from a male donor in good health and CMV-seronegative. CDR3 loop: CSVEGGTGPTYEQYF. CDR3 sequence (DNA): TGCAGCGTTGAAGGAGGGACAGGGCCTACCTACGAGCAGTACTTC.